This passage covers 14 T cell receptor beta chains from one sample sequenced in a study of T cell changes during pregnancy in multiple sclerosis. This table comes from immunoSEQ multiplex PCR, and its TCRdb copy is limited to in-frame clones, with some not included. The table shows some 61,000 clones, with under 95% occurring only once. Sequencing was performed on peripheral blood, taken in the second trimester of pregnancy. The receptors here all came from a female donor with multiple sclerosis, enrolled in a pregnancy study.

The chain recombines TRBV25-1 with TRBJ1-1; D is possibly TRBD1 (5 bases). Germline V gene data show CDR1 as MGHDK and CDR2 as SYGVNS. Between the trimmed V and J ends, which lost 7 bases and 5 bases, there was a span of 14 bases. This CDR3 has 13 amino acids. In nucleotides, the CDR3 is TGTGCCAGCAATCTGCAGGGCGATACTGAAGCTTTCTTT. It specifies CASNLQGDTEAFF. The full variable domain, its missing parts supplied by reference TRBV25-1 and TRBJ1-1, is EADIYQTPRYLVIGTGKKITLECSQTMGHDKMYWYQQDPGMELHLIHYSYGVNSTEKGDLSSESTVSRIRTEHFPLTLESARPSHTSQYLCASNLQGDTEAFFGQGTRLTVV.

CDR3 loop: CASSLTGENTEAFF. CDR3 DNA sequence: TGTGCCAGCAGCTTGACAGGGGAGAACACTGAAGCTTTCTTT. The rearrangement joins TRBV11-3 to TRBJ1-1, with 8 bases matching TRBD1. This CDR3 is built from 14 residues. Germline-derived CDR1 and CDR2 are SGHNT and YENEEA. The V and J ends lost 3 bases and 1 base, in that order; junction bases with no gene match: 1.

The chain joins TRBV5-8 to TRBJ2-1; 11 nucleotides match TRBD2. This CDR3 is 17 amino acids long. Germline V lookup: CDR1 SGHTS, CDR2 YDEGEE. Germline trimming cut 0 bases from V and 5 bases from J; bases unmatched to any gene: 7. The CDR3 nucleotides are TGTGCCAGCAGCTTGGCTAGCGGGGGGCGAAGGGACAATGAGCAGTTCTTC. This gives the protein CASSLASGGRRDNEQFF.

The chain is built from TRBV5-5 and TRBJ2-1; 7 bases are a match to TRBD1. From germline, CDR1 is SGHKS and CDR2 YYEKEE (reference sequence). There are 16 residues in the CDR3. J lost 0 bases, V lost 4 bases, and 7 bases had no gene match. The CDR3 loop reads CASSVKTGNSYNEQFF. Written as DNA, the CDR3 is TGTGCCAGCAGCGTAAAGACAGGGAACTCCTACAATGAGCAGTTCTTC.

The chain is built from TRBV12-2 and TRBJ2-1; the table calls TRBD2, which could not be checked here. TRBV12-2 is a listed pseudogene. The CDR3 loop spans 16 amino acids. DNA of the CDR3: TGTGCAAGTCGCCTAGGACTAGCGGGGTCCTACAATGAGCAGTTCTTC. This encodes CASRLGLAGSYNEQFF.

The chain has TRBV7-9 and TRBJ2-7, with 8 bases identical to TRBD1. J gave up 6 bases and V 1 base, and 8 bases lay outside the gene matches. This CDR3 contains 15 residues. CDR1 is SEHNR and CDR2 is FQNEAQ in the germline V gene (reference sequence). The CDR3 loop reads CASSLEETGVGEQYF. DNA of the CDR3: TGTGCCAGCAGCTTAGAGGAGACAGGGGTCGGCGAGCAGTACTTC.

V is TRBV6-1 and J is TRBJ1-1; 8 bases agree with TRBD1. Germline CDR1 and CDR2: MNHNS and SASEGT. CDR3 size: 16 residues. The ends lost 2 bases at V and 5 bases at J; junction bases unmatched: 10. The CDR3: CASSERPWQGATEAFF. CDR3 DNA sequence: TGTGCCAGCAGTGAACGCCCCTGGCAGGGGGCAACTGAAGCTTTCTTT.

The genes are TRBV7-9 and TRBJ2-7; 7 nucleotides match TRBD1. This CDR3 is 14 amino acids long. V shed 5 bases and J 2 bases; nucleotides not matched to a gene: 6. Germline V CDR1 and CDR2: SEHNR, FQNEAQ (reference sequence). The CDR3: CASSPPGQPYEQYF. CDR3 nucleotides: TGTGCCAGCAGCCCCCCGGGACAGCCCTACGAGCAGTACTTC.

This clone was detected once. This chain uses TRBV6-5 with TRBJ1-6, with D possibly being TRBD1 (6 bases). V was clipped by 0 bases and J by 9 bases, with 15 bases between them. Germline V lookup: CDR1 MNHEY, CDR2 SVGAGI. CDR3 length equals 16 residues. This CDR3 reads CASSYSSGGAGSPLHF. The CDR3 DNA sequence: TGTGCCAGCAGTTACTCATCGGGGGGCGCGGGTTCACCCCTCCACTTT.

This clone appeared a single time. V and J are TRBV18 and TRBJ1-1, with 8 bases matching TRBD1. This CDR3 spans 13 amino acids. From germline, CDR1 is KGHSH and CDR2 LQKENI. With 3 bases clipped from V and 4 bases from J, the junction kept 1 base outside the gene matches. The CDR3 is CASSPQGATEAFF. The CDR3, as DNA: TGTGCCAGCTCACCCCAGGGGGCCACTGAAGCTTTCTTT.

The chain has TRBV2 and TRBJ2-3, with 10 nucleotides matching TRBD2. This CDR3 spans 15 amino acids. V shed 4 bases and J 1 base; nucleotides not matched to a gene: 2. Germline CDR1 SNHLY, CDR2 FYNNEI. The CDR3: CASSAGTSGTDTQYF. The CDR3 DNA reads TGTGCCAGCAGTGCCGGGACTAGCGGCACAGATACGCAGTATTTT.

This clone was seen a single time. The chain carries TRBV9 and TRBJ2-7; D possibly corresponds to TRBD2 (7 bases). V lost 4 bases to trimming and J lost 1 base, with 18 bases between them. The CDR3 loop spans 16 amino acids. Germline CDR1 is SGDLS and CDR2 is YYNGEE. CDR3 region: CASSQPRGGGSYEQYF. The CDR3 bases are TGTGCCAGCAGCCAACCTCGCGGGGGCGGGTCCTACGAGCAGTACTTC.

The table lists this clone with a count of one. The chain carries TRBV30 and TRBJ2-1; 8 bases agree with TRBD2. The trim removed 4 bases at V and 7 bases at J, leaving 6 bases unmatched. The CDR3 runs 13 residues. The germline V gene encodes CDR1 GTSNPN and CDR2 SVGIG (reference sequence). CDR3 sequence (DNA): TGTGCCTGGACCGTCGGGGGGGTTAATGAGCAGTTCTTC. Protein: CAWTVGGVNEQFF. Using reference TRBV30 and TRBJ2-1 for the parts outside the CDR3, the full variable domain is SQTIHQWPATLVQPVGSPLSLECTVEGTSNPNLYWYRQAAGRGLQLLFYSVGIGQISSEVPQNLSASRPQDRQFILSSKKLLLSDSGFYLCAWTVGGVNEQFFGPGTRLTVL.

The rearrangement joins TRBV5-1 to TRBJ2-2; no reliable D call. The CDR3 length is 13 residues. The V and J ends lost 2 bases and 5 bases respectively, with 7 bases between them. Germline-derived CDR1 and CDR2 are SGHRS and YFSETQ. The chain's CDR3 is CASSLEITGELFF. The DNA for the CDR3 is TGCGCCAGCAGCTTAGAGATAACCGGGGAGCTGTTTTTT. Variable domain in full (rest from reference TRBV5-1 and TRBJ2-2): KAGVTQTPRYLIKTRGQQVTLSCSPISGHRSVSWYQQTPGQGLQFLFEYFSETQRNKGNFPGRFSGRQFSNSRSEMNVSTLELGDSALYLCASSLEITGELFFGEGSRLTVL.